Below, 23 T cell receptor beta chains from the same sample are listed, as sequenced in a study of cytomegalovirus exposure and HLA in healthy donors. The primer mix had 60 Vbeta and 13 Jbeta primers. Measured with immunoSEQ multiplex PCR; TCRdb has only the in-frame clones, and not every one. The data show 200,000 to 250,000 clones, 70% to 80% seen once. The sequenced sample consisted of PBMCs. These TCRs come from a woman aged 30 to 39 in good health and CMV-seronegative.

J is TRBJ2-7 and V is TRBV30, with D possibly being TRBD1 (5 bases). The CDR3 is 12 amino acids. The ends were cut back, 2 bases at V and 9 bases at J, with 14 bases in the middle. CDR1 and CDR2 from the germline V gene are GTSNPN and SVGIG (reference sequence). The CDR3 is CAWSPAAGSQYF. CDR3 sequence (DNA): TGTGCCTGGAGTCCCGCCGCAGGGTCGCAGTACTTC.

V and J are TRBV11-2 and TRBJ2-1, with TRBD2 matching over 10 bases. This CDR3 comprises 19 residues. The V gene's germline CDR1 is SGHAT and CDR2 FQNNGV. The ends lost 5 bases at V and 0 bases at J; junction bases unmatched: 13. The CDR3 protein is CASSRWTSGGASSYNEQFF. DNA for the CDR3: TGTGCCAGCAGCCGATGGACTAGCGGAGGGGCCAGCTCCTACAATGAGCAGTTCTTC.

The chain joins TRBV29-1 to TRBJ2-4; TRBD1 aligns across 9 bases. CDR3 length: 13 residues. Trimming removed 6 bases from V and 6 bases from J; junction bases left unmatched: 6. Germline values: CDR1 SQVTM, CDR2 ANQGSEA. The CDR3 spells CSVAQGQGNIQYF. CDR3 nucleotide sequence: TGCAGCGTGGCCCAGGGACAGGGAAACATTCAGTACTTC.

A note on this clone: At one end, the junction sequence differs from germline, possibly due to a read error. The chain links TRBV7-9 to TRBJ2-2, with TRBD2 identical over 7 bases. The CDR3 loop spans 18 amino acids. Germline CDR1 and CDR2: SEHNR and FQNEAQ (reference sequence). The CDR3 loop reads CAISFPPSGRPNTGELFF. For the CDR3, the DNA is TGTGCCATCAGCTTCCCTCCTAGCGGTAGACCGAACACCGGGGAGCTGTTTTTT.

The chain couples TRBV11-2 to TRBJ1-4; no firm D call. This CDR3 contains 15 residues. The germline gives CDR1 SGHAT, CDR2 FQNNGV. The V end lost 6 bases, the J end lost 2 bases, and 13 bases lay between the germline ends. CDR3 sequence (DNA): TGTGCCAGCAGGCTCGATGGGCTTACTAATGAAAAACTGTTTTTT. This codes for CASRLDGLTNEKLFF.

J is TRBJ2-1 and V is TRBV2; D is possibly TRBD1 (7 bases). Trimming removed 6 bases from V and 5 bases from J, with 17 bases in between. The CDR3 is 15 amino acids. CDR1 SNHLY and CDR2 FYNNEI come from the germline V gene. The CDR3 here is CASSPHLRGDNEQFF. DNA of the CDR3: TGTGCCAGCAGCCCCCACCTCAGGGGGGACAATGAGCAGTTCTTC. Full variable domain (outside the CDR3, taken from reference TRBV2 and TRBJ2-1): EPEVTQTPSHQVTQMGQEVILRCVPISNHLYFYWYRQILGQKVEFLVSFYNNEISEKSEIFDDQFSVERPDGSNFTLKIRSTKLEDSAMYFCASSPHLRGDNEQFFGPGTRLTVL.

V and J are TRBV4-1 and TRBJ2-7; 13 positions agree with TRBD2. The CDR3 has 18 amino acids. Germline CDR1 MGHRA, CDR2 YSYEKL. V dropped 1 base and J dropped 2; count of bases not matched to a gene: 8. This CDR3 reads CASSQVTTSGGGPYEQYF. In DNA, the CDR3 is TGCGCCAGCAGCCAAGTAACAACTAGCGGGGGGGGACCCTACGAGCAGTACTTC.

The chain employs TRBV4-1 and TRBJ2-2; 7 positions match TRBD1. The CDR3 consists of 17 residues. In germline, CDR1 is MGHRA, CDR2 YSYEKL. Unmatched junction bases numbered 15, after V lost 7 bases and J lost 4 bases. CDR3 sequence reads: CASTPNGGTGVTGELFF. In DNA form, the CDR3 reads TGCGCCAGCACCCCTAACGGCGGAACAGGGGTCACCGGGGAGCTGTTTTTT.

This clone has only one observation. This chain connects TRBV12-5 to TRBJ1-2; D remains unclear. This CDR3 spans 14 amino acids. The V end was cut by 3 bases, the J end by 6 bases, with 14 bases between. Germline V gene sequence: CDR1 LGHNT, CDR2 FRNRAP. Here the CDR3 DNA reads TGTGCTAGTGGTTTAATCGGCAGGTACCATGGCTACACCTTC. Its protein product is CASGLIGRYHGYTF.

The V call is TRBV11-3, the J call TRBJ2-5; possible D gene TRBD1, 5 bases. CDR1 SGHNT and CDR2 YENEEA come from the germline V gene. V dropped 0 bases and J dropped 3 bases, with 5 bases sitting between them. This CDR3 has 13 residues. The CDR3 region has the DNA TGTGCCAGCAGCTTAGAAGGGGAAGAGACCCAGTACTTC. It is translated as CASSLEGEETQYF.

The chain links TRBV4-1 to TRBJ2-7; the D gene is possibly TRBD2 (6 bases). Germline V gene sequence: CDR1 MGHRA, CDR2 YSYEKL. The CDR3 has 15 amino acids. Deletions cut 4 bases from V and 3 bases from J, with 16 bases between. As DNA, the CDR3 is TGCGCCAGCAGCCCTAGCGTCTCACAGATCTACGAGCAGTACTTC. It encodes CASSPSVSQIYEQYF.

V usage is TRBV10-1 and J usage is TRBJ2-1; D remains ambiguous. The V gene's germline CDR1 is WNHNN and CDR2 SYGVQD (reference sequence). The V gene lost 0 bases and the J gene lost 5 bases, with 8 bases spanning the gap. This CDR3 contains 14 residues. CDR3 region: CASSESRRNNEQFF. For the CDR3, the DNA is TGCGCCAGCAGTGAGTCGCGGCGAAACAATGAGCAGTTCTTC.

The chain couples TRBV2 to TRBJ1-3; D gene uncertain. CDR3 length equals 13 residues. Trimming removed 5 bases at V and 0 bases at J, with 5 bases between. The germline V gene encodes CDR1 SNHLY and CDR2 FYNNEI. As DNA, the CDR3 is TGTGCCAGCAGTTCGGGCTCTGGAAACACCATATATTTT. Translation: CASSSGSGNTIYF.

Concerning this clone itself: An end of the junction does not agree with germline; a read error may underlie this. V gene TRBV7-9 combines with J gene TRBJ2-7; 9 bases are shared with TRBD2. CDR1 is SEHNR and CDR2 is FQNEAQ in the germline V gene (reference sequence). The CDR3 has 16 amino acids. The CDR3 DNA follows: TGTGCCAGCAGCCCATTCCGCGGGAGGGCCTCCGACGAGCAGTACTTC. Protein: CASSPFRGRASDEQYF.

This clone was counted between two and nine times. DNA for the CDR3: TGCGCCAGCAGTGTTGGGACTAGCGGCTACGAGCAGTACTTC. This translates into CASSVGTSGYEQYF. The genes are TRBV10-1 and TRBJ2-7; 11 nucleotides align to TRBD2. The germline V gene encodes CDR1 WNHNN and CDR2 SYGVQD (reference sequence). V gave up 4 bases and J gave up 3 bases; unmatched junction bases: 2. This CDR3 region has 14 residues.

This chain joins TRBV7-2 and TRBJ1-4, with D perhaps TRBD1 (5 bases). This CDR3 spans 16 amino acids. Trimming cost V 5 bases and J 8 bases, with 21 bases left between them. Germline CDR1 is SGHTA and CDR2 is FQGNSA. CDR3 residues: CASSPGGARAVEKLFF. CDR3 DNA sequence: TGTGCCAGCAGCCCCGGAGGGGCCAGGGCGGTGGAAAAACTGTTTTTT.

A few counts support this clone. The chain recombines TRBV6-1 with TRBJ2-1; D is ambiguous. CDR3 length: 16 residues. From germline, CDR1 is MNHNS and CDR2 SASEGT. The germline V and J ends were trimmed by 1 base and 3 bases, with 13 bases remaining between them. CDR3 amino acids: CASSEGLFANYNEQFF. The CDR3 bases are TGTGCCAGCAGTGAAGGGTTGTTTGCTAACTACAATGAGCAGTTCTTC.

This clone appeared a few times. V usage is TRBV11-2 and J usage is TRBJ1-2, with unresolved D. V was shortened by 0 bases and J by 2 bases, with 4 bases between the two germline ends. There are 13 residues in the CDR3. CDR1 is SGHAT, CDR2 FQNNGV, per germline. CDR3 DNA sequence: TGTGCCAGCAGCTTAGATTTAAACTATGGCTACACCTTC. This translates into CASSLDLNYGYTF.

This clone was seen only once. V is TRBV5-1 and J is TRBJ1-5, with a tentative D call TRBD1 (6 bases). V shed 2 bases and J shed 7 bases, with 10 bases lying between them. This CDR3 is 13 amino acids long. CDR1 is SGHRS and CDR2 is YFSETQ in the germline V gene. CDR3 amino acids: CASSFAGGQPQHF. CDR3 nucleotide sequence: TGCGCCAGCAGCTTCGCGGGGGGCCAGCCCCAGCATTTT.

This chain's CDR3 is CASSTGQGQPQHF. The CDR3 coding sequence is TGTGCCAGTAGTACGGGACAGGGCCAGCCCCAGCATTTT. This rearrangement joins TRBV19 to TRBJ1-5, with 9 nucleotides matching TRBD1. Germline V gene data show CDR1 as LNHDA and CDR2 as SQIVND (reference sequence). With 4 bases clipped from V and 7 bases from J, the junction kept 2 bases outside the gene matches. The CDR3 covers 13 residues.

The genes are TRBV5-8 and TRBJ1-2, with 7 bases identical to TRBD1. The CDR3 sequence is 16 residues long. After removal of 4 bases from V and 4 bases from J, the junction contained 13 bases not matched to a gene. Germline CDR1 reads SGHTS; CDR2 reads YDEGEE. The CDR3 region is CASSTGDSRASYGYTF. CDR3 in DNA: TGTGCCAGCAGCACCGGGGACAGCCGGGCTTCCTATGGCTACACCTTC.

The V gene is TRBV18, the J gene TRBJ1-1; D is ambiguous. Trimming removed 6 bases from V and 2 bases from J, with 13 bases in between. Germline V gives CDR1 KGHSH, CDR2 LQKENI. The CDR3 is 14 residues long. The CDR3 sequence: CASSLGGRNTEAFF. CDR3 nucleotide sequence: TGTGCCAGCTCCCTCGGCGGGCGAAACACTGAAGCTTTCTTT.

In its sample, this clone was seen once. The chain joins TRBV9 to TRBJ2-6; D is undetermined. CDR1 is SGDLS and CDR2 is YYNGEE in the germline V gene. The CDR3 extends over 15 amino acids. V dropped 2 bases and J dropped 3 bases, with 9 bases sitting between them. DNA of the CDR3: TGTGCCAGCAGCGTTCGGGTGGGTGGGGCCAACGTCCTGACTTTC. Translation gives CASSVRVGGANVLTF.